These 28 T cell receptor beta chains were sequenced from one sample in a study of blood T cell repertoires in COVID-19. Repertoires were generated with immunoSEQ multiplex PCR, while TCRdb's copy carries only in-frame clones and drops some. The sample records about 130,000 clones, about 81% being singletons. The specimen was peripheral blood. The receptor source for this set is a man younger than 40 with COVID-19, enrolled during active disease.

This clone has only a few counts. The CDR3 sequence is CASRPQGNTEAFF. In nucleotides, the CDR3 is TGTGCCAGCAGGCCCCAGGGAAATACTGAAGCTTTCTTT. V usage is TRBV2 and J usage is TRBJ1-1; D might be TRBD1 (5 bases). The CDR3 runs 13 residues. The germline V gene encodes CDR1 SNHLY and CDR2 FYNNEI. V was shortened by 6 bases and J by 5 bases, with 13 bases between the two germline ends.

J is TRBJ2-2 and V is TRBV7-9; 11 bases are a match to TRBD2. There are 17 residues in the CDR3. V lost 5 bases, J lost 7 bases, and 12 bases stayed unmatched. CDR1 is SEHNR and CDR2 is FQNEAQ in the germline V gene (reference sequence). The CDR3: CASSRLAGGPSVGELFF. Written as DNA, the CDR3 is TGTGCCAGCAGCCGATTAGCGGGAGGGCCGAGTGTCGGGGAGCTGTTTTTT.

The CDR3 protein is CASSENAGGSGANVLTF. CDR3 DNA: TGTGCCAGCAGCGAAAACGCGGGGGGTTCTGGGGCCAACGTCCTGACTTTC. The V and J genes are TRBV6-1 and TRBJ2-6, with 8 bases aligning to TRBD2. The germline V gene encodes CDR1 MNHNS and CDR2 SASEGT. The CDR3 consists of 17 residues. The junction had 8 bases not matched to a gene; V was cut back by 6 bases and J by 1 base.

This clone was observed a few times. The gene calls are TRBV27 and TRBJ1-2; 7 nucleotides line up with TRBD1. The length of the CDR3 is 14 residues. V trimming: 5 bases; J trimming: 8 bases; junction bases outside the gene matches: 11. The V gene's germline CDR1 is MNHEY and CDR2 SMNVEV (reference sequence). The CDR3 bases are TGTGCCAGCAGTAAGGGCCCAGGGGGAGACGGCTACACCTTC. It encodes CASSKGPGGDGYTF.

This clone was seen a handful of times. The rearrangement joins TRBV27 to TRBJ1-5; D unclear. Trimming pared 2 bases from V and 7 bases from J, leaving 12 bases between. Germline V gene sequence: CDR1 MNHEY, CDR2 SMNVEV (reference sequence). This CDR3 is built from 14 residues. In DNA form, the CDR3 reads TGTGCCAGCAGTTTAAATGGGAGGGAACAGCCCCAGCATTTT. It specifies CASSLNGREQPQHF.

The J gene is TRBJ2-3, the V gene TRBV5-4; TRBD1 agrees at 12 bases. The V gene's germline CDR1 is SGHNT and CDR2 YYREEE (reference sequence). With V trimmed by 5 bases and J by 5 bases, 9 bases remained unmatched. This CDR3 has 16 amino acids. The CDR3 region is CASRSSGTGGRDTQYF. In DNA form, the CDR3 reads TGTGCCAGCAGATCGTCAGGGACAGGGGGCAGAGATACGCAGTATTTT.

This clone was found many times. V and J are TRBV2 and TRBJ2-1; 11 bases are a match to TRBD2. Germline V CDR1 and CDR2: SNHLY, FYNNEI. V lost 8 bases and J lost 0; bases outside the gene matches: 3. CDR3 length: 15 residues. CDR3 in DNA: TGTGCCAGCCGGACTAGCGGGTACTCCTACAATGAGCAGTTCTTC. Amino acid sequence: CASRTSGYSYNEQFF.

The chain carries TRBV6-5 and TRBJ2-1; weak D call: TRBD1 (6 bases). Looked up from germline, CDR1 is MNHEY and CDR2 is SVGAGI. CDR3 length: 11 amino acids. V lost 4 bases and J lost 12, with 10 bases in between. The DNA for the CDR3 is TGTGCCAGCAGTTCACAGGGTGTGCAGTTCTTC. It encodes CASSSQGVQFF.

This chain connects TRBV14 to TRBJ2-3; tentative D call: TRBD1 (5 bases). The germline V gene encodes CDR1 SGHDN and CDR2 FVKESK. This CDR3 contains 15 residues. The ends were cut back, 3 bases at V and 3 bases at J, with 13 bases in the middle. CDR3 bases: TGTGCCAGCAGCCAGTTTCAGGCAGGGACAGATACGCAGTATTTT. Translated, it gives CASSQFQAGTDTQYF. Based on the CDR3 plus reference TRBV14 and TRBJ2-3, the full variable domain is EAGVTQFPSHSVIEKGQTVTLRCDPISGHDNLYWYRRVMGKEIKFLLHFVKESKQDESGMPNNRFLAERTGGTYSTLKVQPAELEDSGVYFCASSQFQAGTDTQYFGPGTRLTVL.

The chain joins TRBV4-2 to TRBJ2-3, with 8 nucleotides matching TRBD2. J gave up 10 bases and V 4 bases, and 10 bases lay outside the gene matches. The germline V gene encodes CDR1 LGHNA and CDR2 YNFKEQ. CDR3 length: 14 amino acids. This chain's CDR3 is CASSRTRREGAQYF. Written as DNA, the CDR3 is TGTGCCAGCAGCCGTACTCGCCGGGAGGGAGCGCAGTATTTT.

This sequence joins TRBV24-1 and TRBJ2-3; 9 bases are shared with TRBD2. CDR3 length: 14 amino acids. The V gene end was trimmed by 9 bases and the J gene end by 2 bases; junction bases not matched to a gene: 5. Germline lookup yields CDR1 KGHDR and CDR2 SFDVKD. The CDR3 coding sequence is TGTGCCACCGATAGCGGGGGCCCCACAGATACGCAGTATTTT. This sequence encodes CATDSGGPTDTQYF.

The chain combines TRBV5-6 with TRBJ2-7; D is possibly TRBD1 (5 bases). Trimming left V 3 bases short and J 4 bases short, with 8 bases between. In germline, CDR1 is SGHDT, CDR2 YYEEEE. This CDR3 is 12 amino acids long. CDR3 DNA: TGTGCCAGCAGCTCCTCAGGGTACGAGCAGTACTTC. Its protein is CASSSSGYEQYF.

This clone was detected once. This chain uses TRBV6-5 with TRBJ1-1; D is unclear. Germline CDR1 reads MNHEY; CDR2 reads SVGAGI. This CDR3 is 15 amino acids long. Trimming removed 2 bases from V and 8 bases from J, with 18 bases in between. The CDR3 reads CASSYSGVFATEAFF. The CDR3 coding sequence is TGTGCCAGCAGTTACAGCGGTGTCTTCGCGACCGAAGCTTTCTTT.

This clone was observed a handful of times. Other DNA sequences from this sample encode an identical CDR3 as well. The genes are TRBV7-9 and TRBJ2-5; 8 positions match TRBD1. The CDR3 is made up of 14 amino acids. With V trimmed by 5 bases and J by 4 bases, 6 bases remained unmatched. Germline CDR1 SEHNR, CDR2 FQNEAQ (reference sequence). The CDR3: CASSVGQGGETQYF. DNA of the CDR3: TGTGCCAGCAGCGTCGGACAGGGCGGAGAGACCCAGTACTTC.

The chain has TRBV12-3 or TRBV12-4 and TRBJ2-5; 10 bases are shared with TRBD2. CDR3 length equals 13 residues. V shed 5 bases, J shed 4 bases, and the junction held 1 base outside the gene matches. As DNA, the CDR3 is TGTGCCAGCAGTAGACTAGCGGGAGAGACCCAGTACTTC. This gives the protein CASSRLAGETQYF.

The V gene is TRBV14, the J gene TRBJ2-5, with no clear D. The CDR3 totals 13 residues. Trimming left V 1 base short and J 5 bases short, with 8 bases between. CDR1 and CDR2 from the germline V gene are SGHDN and FVKESK. The CDR3 sequence: CASSQGGLETQYF. Here the CDR3 DNA reads TGTGCCAGCAGCCAAGGAGGTCTGGAGACCCAGTACTTC.

The chain employs TRBV28 and TRBJ1-4; 7 nucleotides align to TRBD1. The CDR3 has 18 residues. Germline lookup yields CDR1 MDHEN and CDR2 SYDVKM. The V gene end was trimmed by 3 bases and the J gene end by 8 bases; junction bases not matched to a gene: 18. In nucleotides, the CDR3 is TGTGCCAGCAGTTTCTCAACCCCCGTCGACAGGGCAGGGGAAAAACTGTTTTTT. Amino acids: CASSFSTPVDRAGEKLFF.

CDR3 sequence (DNA): TGTGCCAGCAGCTTAGAGGGCGGGAGTAGATACGAGCAGTACTTC. As protein: CASSLEGGSRYEQYF. The chain recombines TRBV11-3 with TRBJ2-7; 7 bases are a match to TRBD2. The trim removed 0 bases at V and 4 bases at J, leaving 6 bases unmatched. Germline assignment: CDR1 SGHNT and CDR2 YENEEA. The CDR3 runs 15 residues.

The V call is TRBV9, the J call TRBJ1-2; TRBD1 agrees at 7 bases. The CDR3 has 14 residues. The V and J ends lost 3 bases and 3 bases, in that order; junction bases with no gene match: 5. CDR1 is SGDLS, CDR2 YYNGEE, per germline. CDR3 nucleotides: TGTGCCAGCAGCGGACCAGGGGGAGACTATGGCTACACCTTC. Encoded protein: CASSGPGGDYGYTF.

The chain has TRBV15 and TRBJ1-2; TRBD1 matches 7 bases. The junction had 3 bases not matched to a gene; V was cut back by 5 bases and J by 3 bases. The germline CDR1 and CDR2 sequences are LNHNV and YYDKDF (reference sequence). The CDR3 runs 13 residues. The CDR3 nucleotides are TGTGCCACCAGCCGACAGGGCCACTATGGCTACACCTTC. Its translation: CATSRQGHYGYTF.

The table lists this clone with a few counts. The chain joins TRBV3-1 (or the pseudogene TRBV3-2) to TRBJ2-4; D remains ambiguous. Germline V gene lookup returns CDR1 LGHDT and CDR2 YNNKEL (reference sequence). This CDR3 contains 14 residues. Trimming left V 1 base short and J 4 bases short, with 8 bases between. The CDR3 sequence: CASSQGPGKNIQYF. CDR3 bases: TGTGCCAGCAGCCAAGGACCGGGTAAAAACATTCAGTACTTC.

The CDR3 here is CASSTDRPREGYYGYTF. The CDR3 DNA follows: TGTGCCAGCAGTACGGACAGGCCTCGGGAGGGTTACTATGGCTACACCTTC. J is TRBJ1-2 and V is TRBV28; 7 bases fit TRBD1. The CDR3 contains 17 residues. Trimming removed 5 bases from V and 3 bases from J; junction bases left unmatched: 15. The germline CDR1 and CDR2 sequences are MDHEN and SYDVKM.

The chain has TRBV7-2 and TRBJ1-1; 10 bases agree with TRBD1. Germline trimming cut 4 bases from V and 11 bases from J; bases unmatched to any gene: 19. The CDR3 length is 17 residues. Germline assignment: CDR1 SGHTA and CDR2 FQGNSA. CDR3 sequence (DNA): TGTGCCAGCAGCTCTAGTGTGGGGGGACAGGGGCTATCTGCGGCTTTCTTT. Its translation: CASSSSVGGQGLSAAFF.

The CDR3 protein is CASSPLGTGEETQYF. DNA of the CDR3: TGTGCCAGCAGTCCGCTTGGGACAGGGGAAGAGACCCAGTACTTC. The chain employs TRBV28 and TRBJ2-5, with 10 bases that match TRBD1. The J segment lost 3 bases and the V segment lost 5 bases, leaving 6 bases of the junction unmatched. Per germline, CDR1 MDHEN and CDR2 SYDVKM. This CDR3 spans 15 amino acids.

The chain employs TRBV27 and TRBJ1-6; D is perhaps TRBD1 (6 bases). This CDR3 comprises 16 residues. V lost 1 base and J lost 7, with 14 bases in between. Germline V gives CDR1 MNHEY, CDR2 SMNVEV (reference sequence). CDR3 loop: CASSLLSPGQNSPLHF. In DNA form, the CDR3 reads TGTGCCAGCAGTTTATTATCTCCCGGACAGAATTCACCCCTCCACTTT.

This clone was seen a handful of times. CDR3 DNA: TGTGCCAGCAGCCCTCTCGGACAGGGCGGCTACAATGAGCAGTTCTTC. It translates to CASSPLGQGGYNEQFF. The chain links TRBV14 to TRBJ2-1, with 8 bases fitting TRBD1. Unmatched junction bases numbered 8, after V lost 4 bases and J lost 3 bases. The CDR3 has 16 residues. Germline assignment: CDR1 SGHDN and CDR2 FVKESK. The variable domain in full, with the rest retrieved from reference TRBV14 and TRBJ2-1, is EAGVTQFPSHSVIEKGQTVTLRCDPISGHDNLYWYRRVMGKEIKFLLHFVKESKQDESGMPNNRFLAERTGGTYSTLKVQPAELEDSGVYFCASSPLGQGGYNEQFFGPGTRLTVL.

This CDR3 is CASSLLSGGMNTEAFF. The DNA for the CDR3 is TGCGCCAGCAGCCTATTATCGGGGGGTATGAACACTGAAGCTTTCTTT. The chain uses TRBV4-1 and TRBJ1-1, with a weak D call TRBD1 (5 bases). The CDR3 has 16 amino acids. V was clipped by 4 bases and J by 0 bases, with 15 bases between them. Germline V gene data show CDR1 as MGHRA and CDR2 as YSYEKL.

This chain uses TRBV7-9 with TRBJ2-7; possibly TRBD1 for D (5 bases). The CDR3 has 13 residues. Germline-derived CDR1 and CDR2 are SEHNR and FQNEAQ (reference sequence). Trimming removed 4 bases from V and 5 bases from J, with 12 bases in between. The CDR3 protein is CASSWAGLDEQYF. CDR3 nucleotides: TGTGCCAGCAGCTGGGCAGGGTTGGACGAGCAGTACTTC.